This is a list of T cell receptor beta chains from one sample in a study of blood T cells in healthy people across ages. TCRdb passed the 5' RACE reads through MiXCR, listing each CDR3 protein once. Of roughly 1,000,000 distinct CDR3 sequences listed, approximately 25% are singletons. This sample was also put to use in a study of T cells of mothers and their children.

The sample was blood. The receptor source for this set is a girl aged 2-10 years in good health. The CDR3 runs from the conserved cysteine through the conserved F or W. The D gene is left open where the match is weak. Not all rows give a size; the values are once, few, many and, for expanded clones, a class.

CDR3	DNA	V	D	J	size
CSARKVLAGYNEQFF	TGCAGTGCTAGAAAGGTGCTAGCGGGGTACAATGAGCAGTTCTTC	TRBV20-1	TRBD2	TRBJ2-1	few
CASCGLAGGQETQYF	TGTGCCAGCTGTGGGCTAGCGGGAGGGCAAGAGACCCAGTACTTC	TRBV7-9	TRBD2	TRBJ2-5	NA
CSVPIGGSSYEQYF	TGCAGCGTTCCCATAGGCGGAAGCTCCTACGAGCAGTACTTC	TRBV29-1	NA	TRBJ2-7	NA
CASLQRLGHHSPLHF	TGTGCCAGCTTACAAAGACTGGGCCATCATTCACCCCTCCACTTT	TRBV2	NA	TRBJ1-6	NA
CASSVSVSEAETQYF	TGTGCCAGCAGCGTATCGGTCTCCGAGGCAGAGACCCAGTACTTC	TRBV9	NA	TRBJ2-5	NA
CASSERPDNTEAFF	TGCGCCAGCAGTGAGCGACCCGACAACACTGAAGCTTTCTTT	TRBV10-1	NA	TRBJ1-1	many
CASSWKTEGVGEQYF	TGCGCCAGCAGCTGGAAGACAGAGGGTGTTGGCGAGCAGTACTTC	TRBV5-1	NA	TRBJ2-7	few
CASSLVQGDEKLFF	TGTGCCAGCAGCTTGGTACAGGGGGATGAAAAACTGTTTTTT	TRBV7-2	TRBD1	TRBJ1-4	few
CASSATGGKTKNIQYF	TGTGCCAGCAGCGCAACAGGGGGAAAAACCAAAAACATTCAGTACTTC	TRBV7-3	TRBD1	TRBJ2-4	NA
CASSDWGTGHEQYF	TGTGCCAGCAGTGACTGGGGGACAGGGCACGAGCAGTACTTC	TRBV25-1	TRBD1	TRBJ2-7	few
CASSGRQVHEQYF	TGTGCCAGCAGTGGCCGGCAGGTCCACGAGCAATACTTC	TRBV2	NA	TRBJ2-7	NA
CASSQVGSGNTIYF	TGTGCCAGCAGCCAGGTTGGGTCTGGAAACACCATATATTTT	TRBV11-3	NA	TRBJ1-3	NA
CSVERGGGYTF	TGCAGCGTTGAACGGGGTGGCGGCTACACCTTC	TRBV29-1	NA	TRBJ1-2	many
CSVLGGRSYEQYF	TGCAGCGTTTTGGGGGGCAGAAGTTACGAGCAGTACTTC	TRBV29-1	NA	TRBJ2-7	NA
CASRWGEVVHEQFF	TGTGCCAGCAGATGGGGGGAGGTTGTCCATGAGCAGTTCTTC	TRBV28	NA	TRBJ2-1	NA
CASNDDTDTQYF	TGTGCCAGCAACGACGACACAGATACGCAGTATTTT	TRBV9	NA	TRBJ2-3	NA
CASSWGTVLNTEAFF	TGTGCCAGCAGTTGGGGCACAGTTTTGAACACTGAAGCTTTCTTT	TRBV12-3/TRBV12-4	NA	TRBJ1-1	few
CASSLRRTGGIRDTQYF	TGTGCCAGCAGCTTACGTCGGACAGGGGGTATCAGAGATACGCAGTATTTT	TRBV7-2	TRBD1	TRBJ2-3	NA
CATGTPAYEQYF	TGTGCCACCGGGACACCAGCCTACGAGCAGTACTTC	TRBV6-2/TRBV6-3	NA	TRBJ2-7	NA